This TCR beta chain was recovered during a study of cytomegalovirus exposure and HLA in healthy donors. In the PCR, 60 Vbeta and 13 Jbeta primers were used. In the original workflow: It was a later analysis that counted 83 million or so unique TCR beta chains, of which roughly 11 million were shared. Using immunoSEQ multiplex PCR, the repertoire was profiled, and TCRdb retains in-frame clones only, with some absent. The DNA was the basis for D and trimming; V, J and clone size are from that table. Seen here are over 130,000 clones, 80% observed once, and the top ten hold less than 1.5%. CDR1 is MDHEN, CDR2 SYDVKM, per germline. Between the trimmed V and J ends, which lost 5 bases and 4 bases, there was a span of 8 bases. The CDR3 contains 12 residues.

Sequences were obtained from PBMCs. The gene calls are TRBV28 and TRBJ2-5; possibly TRBD1 for D (6 bases). This receptor was taken from a female donor in good health and CMV-seronegative. CDR3 in amino acids: CASSPGVETQYF. The CDR3 DNA sequence: TGTGCCAGCAGTCCAGGGGTAGAGACCCAGTACTTC.